This T cell receptor beta chain was identified during a study of T-cell memory formation after mild COVID-19. Study conclusions and caveats: Later expanders leaned CD4+, whereas day 15 to 85 contracting clones were balanced CD4/CD8. Pre-infection memory already had some responding clones, implying cross-reactive memory joined. Clones which contracted sat mainly in CM and EM if CD4+, and in EMRA if CD8+.

Via MiXCR, TCRdb re-called the 5' RACE reads, giving one row per CDR3 protein. The sample carries roughly 510,000 distinct CDR3 sequences, 15% to 20% recorded once. The CDR3 loop spans 15 amino acids. V lost 5 bases, J lost 5 bases, and 19 bases lay in between. Germline V gives CDR1 MNHEY, CDR2 SVGEGT. There are a few counts of this clonotype. The target antigen is unknown. Sequences were obtained from PBMCs or a T cell subset sorted from them (not recorded which). The TCR sequence derives from an adult woman who had mild COVID-19 (a few samples of this study predate the infection). Cell type and time point are not known. The chain employs TRBV6-2 or TRBV6-3 and TRBJ2-7; tentatively, D is TRBD1 (6 bases). The DNA of the CDR3 is TGTGCCAGCAGTCAAGTCGGGCAGGGGTACCACGAGCAGTACTTC. Translating gives CASSQVGQGYHEQYF.